One sample yielded the 17 T cell receptor beta chains listed below, sequenced in a study of blood T cell repertoires in COVID-19. Profiled with immunoSEQ multiplex PCR; TCRdb holds only in-frame clones, not every one. Among about 300,000 clones listed, nearly 90% were seen once. Sequences were obtained from PBMCs or T cells enriched from blood (not recorded which). These receptors originate from a woman younger than 35 with acute COVID-19.

CDR3 amino acids: CASSNLLWYGYTF. In DNA form, the CDR3 reads TGTGCCAGCAGCAATCTACTATGGTATGGCTACACCTTC. The chain recombines TRBV28 with TRBJ1-2; the D is unclear. This CDR3 region has 13 residues. The germline V and J ends were trimmed by 6 bases and 5 bases, with 13 bases remaining between them. Per the germline V gene, CDR1 is MDHEN and CDR2 is SYDVKM.

The chain carries TRBV6-5 and TRBJ2-1; D uncertain. The CDR3 runs 15 residues. Looked up from germline, CDR1 is MNHEY and CDR2 is SVGAGI. V lost 0 bases and J lost 8, with 14 bases in between. The CDR3 here is CASSYSTAGLDEQFF. The CDR3 DNA is TGTGCCAGCAGTTACTCGACCGCAGGCCTGGATGAGCAGTTCTTC.

V is TRBV11-1 and J is TRBJ1-6; D unclear. Trimming cost V 1 base and J 8 bases, with 9 bases left between them. Germline-derived CDR1 and CDR2 are SGHAT and FQDESV (reference sequence). This CDR3 has 14 residues. DNA of the CDR3: TGTGCCAGCAGCTTAGGCGCCTCGCATTCACCCCTCCACTTT. Translation: CASSLGASHSPLHF.

This chain uses TRBV14 with TRBJ2-7, with D possibly TRBD1 on 6 matching bases. The CDR3 length is 16 residues. V was clipped by 5 bases and J by 5 bases, with 22 bases between them. CDR1 is SGHDN, CDR2 FVKESK, per germline. The CDR3 reads CASSSRRPGDINEQYF. The CDR3 nucleotides are TGTGCCAGCAGCTCAAGACGACCAGGGGATATCAACGAGCAGTACTTC.

This clone occurred once. The rearrangement links TRBV28 to TRBJ1-2; D perhaps matches TRBD1 (5 bases). Trimming cost V 7 bases and J 0 bases, with 18 bases left between them. Per germline, CDR1 MDHEN and CDR2 SYDVKM. The CDR3 covers 16 residues. This chain's CDR3 is CASTLDQGLANYGYTF. CDR3 DNA: TGTGCCAGCACCCTCGACCAGGGCCTAGCTAACTATGGCTACACCTTC.

The chain carries TRBV3-1 (or the pseudogene TRBV3-2) and TRBJ1-2, with 8 bases aligning to TRBD1. Germline CDR1 reads LGHDT; CDR2 reads YNNKEL (reference sequence). V was clipped by 3 bases and J by 4 bases; unmatched bases: 7. The CDR3 spans 15 residues. The CDR3 reads CASSHDGTGGYGYTF. The CDR3, as DNA: TGTGCCAGCAGCCACGATGGGACAGGCGGCTATGGCTACACCTTC.

V is TRBV19 and J is TRBJ1-1, with 9 nucleotides matching TRBD1. The CDR3 is 13 amino acids. CDR1 and CDR2 (germline): LNHDA, SQIVND (reference sequence). Trimming removed 10 bases from V and 5 bases from J; junction bases left unmatched: 8. DNA of the CDR3: TGTGCCACCGGACCCGACAGGGGGACTGAAGCTTTCTTT. Encoded protein: CATGPDRGTEAFF.

The genes are TRBV19 and TRBJ1-1, with no clear D. The V gene's germline CDR1 is LNHDA and CDR2 SQIVND (reference sequence). Between the trimmed V and J ends, which lost 7 bases and 0 bases, there was a span of 9 bases. The CDR3 is 13 residues long. CDR3: CASMESMNTEAFF. Written as DNA, the CDR3 is TGTGCCAGTATGGAGTCCATGAACACTGAAGCTTTCTTT.

The chain has TRBV14 and TRBJ1-1; 7 nucleotides align to TRBD1. Trimming at V came to 0 bases and at J to 6 bases, leaving 4 bases not matched to a gene. CDR1 SGHDN and CDR2 FVKESK come from the germline V gene. The CDR3 length is 14 residues. The CDR3 DNA reads TGTGCCAGCAGCCAAGAGGTAGGGGGCTCTGAAGCTTTCTTT. Amino acid sequence: CASSQEVGGSEAFF.

The genes are TRBV6-6 and TRBJ2-5; 7 bases align to TRBD2. This CDR3 has 13 residues. Unmatched junction bases numbered 2, after V lost 5 bases and J lost 2 bases. CDR1 and CDR2 from the germline V gene are MNHNY and SVGAGI (reference sequence). DNA for the CDR3: TGTGCCAGCAGTCAACTAGCGCAAGAGACCCAGTACTTC. Protein product: CASSQLAQETQYF.

J is TRBJ2-7 and V is TRBV19; D call uncertain. The V gene's germline CDR1 is LNHDA and CDR2 SQIVND (reference sequence). CDR3 length: 15 amino acids. With 5 bases removed from V and 6 bases from J, the gap between germline ends came to 20 bases. The CDR3 spells CASSFAAETTIEQYF. In nucleotides, the CDR3 is TGTGCCAGTAGTTTCGCCGCCGAGACAACCATCGAGCAGTACTTC.

The V and J genes are TRBV4-1 and TRBJ1-5; tentative D call: TRBD1 (5 bases). The CDR3 extends over 15 amino acids. From germline, CDR1 is MGHRA and CDR2 YSYEKL. The germline V and J ends were trimmed by 5 bases and 6 bases, with 17 bases remaining between them. Written as DNA, the CDR3 is TGCGCCAGCAGCTTTTCCGCCAGGCAGGGTCAGCCCCAGCATTTT. This codes for CASSFSARQGQPQHF.

The rearrangement links TRBV2 to TRBJ2-7; the D gene is possibly TRBD2 (5 bases). This CDR3 is built from 14 residues. Germline V gene data show CDR1 as SNHLY and CDR2 as FYNNEI. Trimming left V 6 bases short and J 7 bases short, with 19 bases between. The CDR3 loop reads CASRPTRDVPEQYF. The CDR3 nucleotides read TGTGCCAGCAGGCCCACTAGGGATGTCCCAGAGCAGTACTTC.

This chain connects TRBV12-3 or TRBV12-4 to TRBJ2-7, with D possibly TRBD2 on 6 matching bases. Trimming took off 3 bases at V and 5 bases at J, with 8 bases between the two ends. The CDR3 has 12 residues. The CDR3 coding sequence is TGTGCCAGCAGTTTTGCGGGGAACGAGCAGTACTTC. This gives the protein CASSFAGNEQYF.

Note on this clone: An end of the junction differs from the germline gene, which may be a read error. The V call is TRBV29-1, the J call TRBJ1-6; D gene uncertain. The germline V gene has CDR1 SQVTM and CDR2 ANQGSEA. The CDR3 extends over 13 amino acids. Here the CDR3 DNA reads TGCAGCGTTAAAGACTCCGATAATTCACCCCTCCACTTT. Amino acids: CSVKDSDNSPLHF.

This clone was seen a handful of times. The chain carries TRBV29-1 and TRBJ2-7; perhaps TRBD2 as D (6 bases). The CDR3 length is 13 residues. Between the trimmed V and J ends, which lost 7 bases and 0 bases, there was a span of 13 bases. CDR1 and CDR2 from the germline V gene are SQVTM and ANQGSEA. CDR3 bases: TGCAGCGCCGGAGGGGTGTACTCCTACGAGCAGTACTTC. This translates into CSAGGVYSYEQYF.

This chain uses TRBV6-6 with TRBJ2-4; 7 nucleotides agree with TRBD2. The CDR3 covers 15 residues. The V and J ends lost 7 bases and 0 bases, in that order; junction bases with no gene match: 6. In germline, CDR1 is MNHNY, CDR2 SVGAGI (reference sequence). The DNA for the CDR3 is TGTGCCAGCAAGCAGCGGGATCTAGCCAAAAACATTCAGTACTTC. Translating gives CASKQRDLAKNIQYF.